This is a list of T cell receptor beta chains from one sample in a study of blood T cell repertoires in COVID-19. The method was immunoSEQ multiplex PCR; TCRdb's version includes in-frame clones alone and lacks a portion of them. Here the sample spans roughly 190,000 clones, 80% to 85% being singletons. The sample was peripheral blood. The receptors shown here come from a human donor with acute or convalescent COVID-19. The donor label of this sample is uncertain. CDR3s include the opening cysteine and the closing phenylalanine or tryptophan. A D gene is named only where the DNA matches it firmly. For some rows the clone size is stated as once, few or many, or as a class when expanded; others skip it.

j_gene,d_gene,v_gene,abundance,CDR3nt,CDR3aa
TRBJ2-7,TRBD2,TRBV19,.,TGTGCCAGTAGTATGATACTAGCGGGGGTATACGAGCAGTACTTC,CASSMILAGVYEQYF
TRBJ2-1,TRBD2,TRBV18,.,TGTGCCAGCTCACCCGGACTAGCGGGCTCCTACAATGAGCAGTTCTTC,CASSPGLAGSYNEQFF
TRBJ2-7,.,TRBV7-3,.,TGTGCCAGCAGCTTATCTGGGGGCGTTGGCGAGCAGTACTTC,CASSLSGGVGEQYF
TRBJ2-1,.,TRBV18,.,TGTGCCAGCTCACCCTCCATGGGGGCAGGTGAGCAGTTCTTC,CASSPSMGAGEQFF
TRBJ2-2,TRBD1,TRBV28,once,TGTGCGACCGGGACAGCGAACACCGGGGAGCTGTTTTTT,CATGTANTGELFF
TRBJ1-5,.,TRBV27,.,TGTGCCAGCAGTATACATCCGAATCAGCCCCAGCATTTT,CASSIHPNQPQHF
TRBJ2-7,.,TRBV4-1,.,TGCGCCAGCAGCCAAGAAACTCGGTTTCCCTACGAGCAGTACTTC,CASSQETRFPYEQYF
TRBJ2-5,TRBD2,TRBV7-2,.,TGTGCCAGCAGCTTAGGGGGACTAGCGGGGCACCAAGAGACCCAGTACTTC,CASSLGGLAGHQETQYF
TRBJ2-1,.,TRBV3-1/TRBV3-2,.,TGTGCCAGCAGCCAGGCGGATACGTGGAAGTTCTTC,CASSQADTWKFF
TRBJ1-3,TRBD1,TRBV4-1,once,TGCGCCAGCAGCCTCCGGGACAGCACTTTATCTGGAAACACCATATATTTT,CASSLRDSTLSGNTIYF
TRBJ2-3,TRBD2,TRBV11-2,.,TGTGCCAGCAGCCCGAGGACTAGCGGTAGCACAGATACGCAGTATTTT,CASSPRTSGSTDTQYF
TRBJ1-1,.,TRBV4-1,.,TGCGCCAGCAGCCACCTTGACCAAGACAGAATGGAAGCTTTCTTT,CASSHLDQDRMEAFF
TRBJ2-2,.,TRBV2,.,TGTGCCAGCAGTGAAGCCAGGCAGGGATTAAACACCGGGGAGCTGTTTTTT,CASSEARQGLNTGELFF
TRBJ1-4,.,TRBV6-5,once,TGTGCCAGCAGTTACTCGACACCAACTAATGAAAAACTGTTTTTT,CASSYSTPTNEKLFF
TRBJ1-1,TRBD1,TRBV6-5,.,TGTGCCAGCAGGGGGACAGGGGAGGGCTTT,CASRGTGEGF
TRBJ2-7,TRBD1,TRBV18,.,TGTGCCAGCTCACCACCGGAAACAGGGGGCTCCCTGCGGCAGCAGTACTTC,CASSPPETGGSLRQQYF
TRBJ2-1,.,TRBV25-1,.,TGTGCCAGCAGTGACCCTAGGGGGGGTGAGCAGTTCTTC,CASSDPRGGEQFF
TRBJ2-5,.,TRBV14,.,TGTGCCAGCAGCCAAGACTTAGGGGCTTTTGTCCAGTACTTC,CASSQDLGAFVQYF
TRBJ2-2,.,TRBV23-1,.,TGCGCCAGCAGTCAATCCGGGCAGGGGACGGGGGAGCTGTTTTTT,CASSQSGQGTGELFF
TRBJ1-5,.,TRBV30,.,TGTGCCTGGAGTGAAGGAGATAGCAATCAGCCCCAGCATTTT,CAWSEGDSNQPQHF
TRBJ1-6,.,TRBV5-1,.,TGCGCCAGCAGCTTGGAAGAGAGAGGCCTTTCACCCCTCCACTTT,CASSLEERGLSPLHF
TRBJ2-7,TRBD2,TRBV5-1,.,TGCGCCAGCAGCGTAACCGGGACTAGCGGCTCCTACGAGCAGTACTTC,CASSVTGTSGSYEQYF
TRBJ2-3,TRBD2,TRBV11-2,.,TGTGCCAGCACCCAGGCTGGGGGAGGGACAGATACGCAGTATTTT,CASTQAGGGTDTQYF
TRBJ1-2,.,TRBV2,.,TGTGCCAGCAGTCCCTCGACGGGGGGGCGTGGGGGAGGTACCTTC,CASSPSTGGRGGGTF
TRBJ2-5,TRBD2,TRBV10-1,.,TGCGCCAGCAGTGAGGCTAGCGGGACCCAAGAGACCCAGTACTTC,CASSEASGTQETQYF
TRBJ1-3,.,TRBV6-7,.,TGTGCCAGGGATCAGGGGAGAGGAGGAAACACCATATATTTT,CARDQGRGGNTIYF
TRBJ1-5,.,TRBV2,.,TGTGCCAGCAGTGAGGGCAATAGCAATCAGCCCCAGCATTTT,CASSEGNSNQPQHF
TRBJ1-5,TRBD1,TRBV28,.,TGTGCCAGCAGTACGGGACAGGGGTTACAGCCCCAGCATTTT,CASSTGQGLQPQHF
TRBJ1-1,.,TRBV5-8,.,TGTGCCAGCAGCTTGGCCGGCAGGGTAATGAACACTGAAGCTTTCTTT,CASSLAGRVMNTEAFF
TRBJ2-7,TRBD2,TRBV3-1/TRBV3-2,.,TGTGCCAGCAGCCTAGGAGCGGGAGGGCCATATGTAGGCTCCTACGAGCAGTACTTC,CASSLGAGGPYVGSYEQYF
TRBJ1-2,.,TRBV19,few,TGTGCCAGTACTCCTAGTCGGGACAAGGCGCCATATGGCTACACCTTC,CASTPSRDKAPYGYTF
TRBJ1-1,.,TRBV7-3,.,TGTGCCAGCAGCTTAAGAGCCAGGGACACTGAAGCTTTCTTT,CASSLRARDTEAFF
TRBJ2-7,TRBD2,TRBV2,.,TGTGCCAGCAGTCCGGGACTAGCGGGAGTAGGCCACGAGCAGTACTTC,CASSPGLAGVGHEQYF
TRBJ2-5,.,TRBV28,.,TGTGCCAGCAGTTTATTTCGAAACAGCCAAGAGACCCAGTACTTC,CASSLFRNSQETQYF
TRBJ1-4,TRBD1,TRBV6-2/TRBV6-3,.,TGTGCCAGCAGCCTGACAGGGGCTAATGAAAAACTGTTTTTT,CASSLTGANEKLFF
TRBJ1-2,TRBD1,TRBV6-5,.,TGTGCCAGCAGTCCCGGACAGGTCTATGGCTACACCTTC,CASSPGQVYGYTF
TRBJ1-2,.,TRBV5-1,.,TGCGCCAGCAGCCCCTCGGGTAGAACAAGCTACACCTTC,CASSPSGRTSYTF
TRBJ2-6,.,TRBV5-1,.,TGCGCCAGCAGCTTCGCGGGCACCTTCTCCTCTGGGGCCAACGTCCTGACTTTC,CASSFAGTFSSGANVLTF
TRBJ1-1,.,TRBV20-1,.,TGCAGTGCTACATTCGGGACTGAAGCTTTCTTT,CSATFGTEAFF
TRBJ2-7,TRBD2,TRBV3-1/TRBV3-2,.,TGTGCCAGCAGCCAAGCGGTCGGGAGGGCCACCGAGCAGTACTTC,CASSQAVGRATEQYF
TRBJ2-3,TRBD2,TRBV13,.,TGTGCCAGCAGCTCCCGGACTAGCGGGGGGCCTAGCACAGATACGCAGTATTTT,CASSSRTSGGPSTDTQYF
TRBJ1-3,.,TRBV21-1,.,TGTGCCAGCAGCAAAGCCGGACAGGATCCGAAGACCATATATTTT,CASSKAGQDPKTIYF
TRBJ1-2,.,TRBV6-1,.,TGTGCCAGCAGTGAGACAGGCCTCTATGGCTACACCTTC,CASSETGLYGYTF
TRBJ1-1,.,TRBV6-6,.,TGTGCCAGCAGTCCCCAGGTAGTGGCGGAAGCTTTCTTT,CASSPQVVAEAFF
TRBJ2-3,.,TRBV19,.,TGTGCCAGTAGTATACGGACAAGTGGCACAGATACGCAGTATTTT,CASSIRTSGTDTQYF
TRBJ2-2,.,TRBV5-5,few,TGTGCCAGCGCCGGGGGGCTAGCAGCCACCGGGGAGCTGTTTTTT,CASAGGLAATGELFF
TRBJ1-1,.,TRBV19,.,TGTGCCAGTAGCCCCGTACAGGGTATTGGCACTGAAGCTTTCTTT,CASSPVQGIGTEAFF
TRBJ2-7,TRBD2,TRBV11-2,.,TGTGCCAGCAGCACTAGCGCGAGCTCCTACGAGCAGTACTTC,CASSTSASSYEQYF
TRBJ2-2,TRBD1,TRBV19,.,TGTGCCAGTAGTATCAGGGGGTTTAACACCGGGGAGCTGTTTTTT,CASSIRGFNTGELFF
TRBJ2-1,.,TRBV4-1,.,TGCGCCAGCAGCCAAGATATAAGGGGATTGGGGAATGAGCAGTTCTTC,CASSQDIRGLGNEQFF
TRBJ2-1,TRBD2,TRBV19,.,TGTGCCAGTAGTATTGCGGCCACGGGGGGGGTCGGTGAGCAGTTCTTC,CASSIAATGGVGEQFF